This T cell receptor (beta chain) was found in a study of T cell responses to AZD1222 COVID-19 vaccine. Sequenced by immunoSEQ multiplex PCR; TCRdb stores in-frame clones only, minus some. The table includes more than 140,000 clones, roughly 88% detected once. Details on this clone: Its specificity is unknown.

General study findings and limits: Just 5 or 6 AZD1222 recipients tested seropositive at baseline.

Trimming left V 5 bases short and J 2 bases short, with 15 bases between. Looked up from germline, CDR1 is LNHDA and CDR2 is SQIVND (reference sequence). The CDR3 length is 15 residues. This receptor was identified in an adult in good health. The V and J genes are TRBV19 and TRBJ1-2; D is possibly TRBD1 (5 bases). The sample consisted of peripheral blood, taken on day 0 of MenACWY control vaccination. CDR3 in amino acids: CASSHLAGGNYGYTF. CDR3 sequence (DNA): TGTGCCAGTAGTCACCTGGCTGGGGGGAACTATGGCTACACCTTC.